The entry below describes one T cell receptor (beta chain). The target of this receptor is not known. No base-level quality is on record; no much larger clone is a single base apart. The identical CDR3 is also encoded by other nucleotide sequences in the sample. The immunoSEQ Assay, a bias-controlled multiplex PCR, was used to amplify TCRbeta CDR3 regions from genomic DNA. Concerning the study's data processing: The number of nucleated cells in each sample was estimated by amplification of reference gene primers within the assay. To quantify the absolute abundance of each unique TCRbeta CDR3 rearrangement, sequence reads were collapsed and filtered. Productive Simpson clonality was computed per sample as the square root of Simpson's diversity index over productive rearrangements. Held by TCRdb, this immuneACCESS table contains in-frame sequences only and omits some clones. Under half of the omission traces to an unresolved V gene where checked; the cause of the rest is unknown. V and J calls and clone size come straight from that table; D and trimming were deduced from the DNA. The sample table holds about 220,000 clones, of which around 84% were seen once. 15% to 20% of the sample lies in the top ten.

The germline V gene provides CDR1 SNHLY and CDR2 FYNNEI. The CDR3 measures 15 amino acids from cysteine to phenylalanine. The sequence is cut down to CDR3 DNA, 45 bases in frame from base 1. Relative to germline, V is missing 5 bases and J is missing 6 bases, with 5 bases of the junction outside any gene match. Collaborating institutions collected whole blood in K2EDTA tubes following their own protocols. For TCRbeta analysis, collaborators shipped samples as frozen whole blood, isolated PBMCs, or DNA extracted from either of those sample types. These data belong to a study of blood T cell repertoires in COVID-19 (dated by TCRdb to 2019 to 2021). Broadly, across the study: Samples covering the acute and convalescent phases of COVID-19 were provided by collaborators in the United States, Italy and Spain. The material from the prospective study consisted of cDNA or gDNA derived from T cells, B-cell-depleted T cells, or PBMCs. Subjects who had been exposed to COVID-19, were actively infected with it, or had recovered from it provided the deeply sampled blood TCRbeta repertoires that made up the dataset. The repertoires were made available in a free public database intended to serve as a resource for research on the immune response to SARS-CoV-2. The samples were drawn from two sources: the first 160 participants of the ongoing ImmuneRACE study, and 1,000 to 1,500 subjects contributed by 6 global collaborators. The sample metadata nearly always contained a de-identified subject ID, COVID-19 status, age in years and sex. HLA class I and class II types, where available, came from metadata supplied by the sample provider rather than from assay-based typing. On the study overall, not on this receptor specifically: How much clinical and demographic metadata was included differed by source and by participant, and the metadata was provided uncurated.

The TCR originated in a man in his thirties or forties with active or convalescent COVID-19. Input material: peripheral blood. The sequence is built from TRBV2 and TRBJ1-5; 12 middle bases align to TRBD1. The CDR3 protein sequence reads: CASSPGQGAGQPQHF. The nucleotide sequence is TGTGCCAGCAGTCCGGGACAGGGGGCAGGTCAGCCCCAGCATTTT.